This T cell receptor (beta chain) derives from a study of shared clonotypes between healthy human individuals. Original methodology: Filtering differed since immunoSEQ provided only junctions, with no quality scores. The data were produced by immunoSEQ multiplex PCR, yet TCRdb's version contains in-frame clones alone and is incomplete. V and J calls and clone size follow that table, whereas D and trimming were derived from the DNA. The sample lists over 850,000 clones; around 78% were seen once. The V gene's germline CDR1 is KGHSH and CDR2 LQKENI. V was clipped by 3 bases and J by 0 bases, with 6 bases between them. The CDR3 totals 15 residues.

The specimen sequenced was memory CD4+ T cells from PBMCs. Noted subset: CD45RA-negative fraction. The sequence derives from a man between 18 and 29 years old in good health. Some clones in this sample may be carry-over from other donors' samples. The rearrangement uses TRBV18 and TRBJ2-6; D is unresolved. CDR3 in DNA: TGTGCCAGCTCACCCGCCCTCTCTGGGGCCAACGTCCTGACTTTC. It translates to CASSPALSGANVLTF.